The 2 T cell receptor beta chains below come from one sample, sequenced in a study of T-cell memory formation after mild COVID-19 (dated by TCRdb to 2020 to 2022). Libraries were constructed by 5' RACE. The instrument was an Illumina NovaSeq 6000. Using fastp trimming at Q25 and MiXCR clonotype assembly, TCRdb reanalyzed the public sequencing data and kept in-frame beta chains. A single entry per CDR3 protein holds the most common genes and DNA from its merged rows. The sample table records around 530,000 distinct CDR3 sequences; about 20% of these occur just once. The ten largest clones capture approximately 8.4% of the sample. The source material was PBMCs or a T cell subset sorted from them (not recorded which). The receptors derive from an adult woman who had mild COVID-19 (a few samples of this study predate the infection). The sample titles of this study are shuffled in the database, so cell type and time point are left out; the donor was told from shared clones.

The chain employs TRBV20-1 and TRBJ2-3, with 9 nucleotides matching TRBD2. Trimming took 2 bases from V and 5 from J; bases not matched to a gene: 14. Germline V gene lookup returns CDR1 DFQATT and CDR2 SNEGSKA (reference sequence). This CDR3 comprises 17 residues. This CDR3 reads CSARSRGGSGSGDTQYF. CDR3 bases: TGCAGTGCTAGATCGCGGGGGGGCTCGGGTTCGGGAGATACGCAGTATTTT.

This clonotype was observed a few times. This chain connects TRBV6-4 to TRBJ1-1; D not resolved. The germline CDR1 and CDR2 sequences are MRHNA and SNTAGT. The V gene lost 4 bases and the J gene lost 4 bases, with 10 bases spanning the gap. This CDR3 is 13 amino acids long. In DNA, the CDR3 is TGTGCCAGCAGTGGGGTGTTCGGCACTGAAGCTTTCTTT. This codes for CASSGVFGTEAFF.